This is a list of T cell receptor beta chains from one sample in a study of blood T cell repertoires in COVID-19. The repertoire was sequenced with immunoSEQ multiplex PCR; TCRdb's copy has only in-frame clones and lacks some. The profile shows 130,000 to 150,000 clones, roughly 85% of them singletons. The sample taken for sequencing was peripheral blood. All receptors come from a woman in her fifties or sixties with COVID-19, enrolled during active disease. Each CDR3 is given without its conserved first and last residue. Where a row states a size, it is once, few, many or the class of an expanded clone; other rows omit it.

J gene	V gene	clone size	CDR3 protein
TRBJ2-6	TRBV6-6	few	ASSPRPGGDSGANVLT
TRBJ1-1	TRBV11-3	.	ASSTYRNTEAF
TRBJ2-5	TRBV3-1/TRBV3-2	.	ASAPGRGETQY
TRBJ1-1	TRBV7-9	.	ASSPRTGPNTEAF
TRBJ2-5	TRBV7-2	.	ASSLPAGESETQY
TRBJ1-1	TRBV5-1	.	ASSKNPTGGSNENTEAF
TRBJ1-4	TRBV11-2	.	ASSLSTTWHEKLF
TRBJ2-5	TRBV2	once	ASRGDFLQTQY
TRBJ1-1	TRBV3-1/TRBV3-2	.	ASSQQMNTEAF
TRBJ2-1	TRBV24-1	.	ATSDLLRDTGTSGTGAPYNEQF
TRBJ2-1	TRBV19	.	ASSIVPAGESSYNEQF
TRBJ2-7	TRBV7-3	.	ASSPAGSVYEQY
TRBJ2-5	TRBV15	.	ASSDSHQETQY
TRBJ1-1	TRBV29-1	.	SVEETRDTEAF
TRBJ1-2	TRBV4-3	.	ASSQNTPYRVANYGYT
TRBJ2-7	TRBV4-1	.	ASRQLERGAYEQY
TRBJ1-1	TRBV25-1	few	ASSESITGYYTEAF
TRBJ2-7	TRBV30	few	AWSASAGEQY
TRBJ2-2	TRBV24-1	.	ATSDPRTGEHTGELF
TRBJ1-2	TRBV10-3	few	AISGTGELYGYT
TRBJ1-1	TRBV4-3	.	ASSQDWGRDKNTEAF
TRBJ2-5	TRBV3-1/TRBV3-2	.	ASSPEGRGFLETQY
TRBJ2-7	TRBV10-3	few	AISPTIYEQY
TRBJ2-4	TRBV5-5	.	ASSSGPTSIDIQY
TRBJ2-7	TRBV11-2	.	ASSPLAGVSEQY
TRBJ2-1	TRBV10-1	.	ASSPLAGGYNEQF
TRBJ2-5	TRBV24-1	once	ATSESMTGGTQY
TRBJ2-5	TRBV6-4	.	ASSVNYQETQY
TRBJ1-2	TRBV10-3	.	AISEHLYQGRLYGYT
TRBJ1-2	TRBV28	.	ASSPGTVAGYGYT